This is a list of T cell receptor beta chains from one sample in a study of glioma-infiltrating T cells. MiXCR was run by TCRdb on the multiplex PCR reads, yielding one entry per CDR3 protein. Here the sample spans roughly 100,000 distinct CDR3 sequences, approximately 28% being singletons. Material: glioma tissue, nonneoplastic brain tissue, or PBMCs (not recorded which). The source is a human donor with low-grade glioma or glioblastoma, undergoing nonglioma brain surgery, or in good health (not recorded which). Each CDR3 is given with its conserved first and last residue. D genes are given only for firm matches. Clone size, where shown, is once, few, many, or a class for clones that have expanded.

>.|TRBV12-5|few|TRBJ2-7
CASGLTDSYEQYF
TGTGCTAGTGGTTTGACAGACTCCTACGAGCAGTACTTC
>TRBD2|TRBV20-1|medium-sized|TRBJ2-5
CSAPSGGETQYF
TGCAGTGCCCCTAGCGGGGGGGAGACCCAGTACTTC
>.|TRBV5-8|.|TRBJ2-3
CASSFDYSTDTQYF
TGTGCCAGCAGCTTTGACTACTCCACAGATACGCAGTATTTT
>.|TRBV7-2|many|TRBJ1-6
CASSELAANSPLHF
TGTGCCAGCAGCGAGTTGGCTGCCAATTCACCCCTCCACTTT
>.|TRBV7-3|once|TRBJ2-1
CTSSPTGLGPYNEQFF
TGTACCAGCAGCCCTACGGGGTTGGGCCCCTACAATGAGCAGTTCTTC
>.|TRBV9|.|TRBJ1-5
CASSRAGSQPQHF
TGTGCCAGCAGCAGGGCGGGGTCCCAGCCCCAGCATTTT
>.|TRBV7-8|many|TRBJ2-3
CASSLNSDTQYF
TGTGCCAGCAGCTTAAACTCAGATACGCAGTATTTT
>.|TRBV6-2/TRBV6-3|.|TRBJ2-7
CASSGVAWRQYF
TGTGCCAGCAGTGGAGTGGCCTGGAGGCAGTACTTC
>.|TRBV12-3/TRBV12-4|few|TRBJ2-3
CASSSRETGTDTQYF
TGTGCCAGCAGTTCGAGGGAGACAGGCACAGATACGCAGTATTTT
>TRBD1|TRBV19|many|TRBJ1-1
CASSGGGGGNTEAFF
TGTGCCAGTAGTGGAGGGGGCGGCGGGAACACTGAAGCTTTCTTT
>.|TRBV20-1|many|TRBJ1-1
CSARSPGGTEAFF
TGCAGTGCTAGAAGCCCGGGGGGCACTGAAGCTTTCTTT
>.|TRBV3-1|.|TRBJ1-5
CASSQGRYLNQPQHF
TGTGCCAGCAGCCAAGGCCGTTACCTCAATCAGCCCCAGCATTTT
>.|TRBV3-1|many|TRBJ1-6
CASSLSPGVESPLHF
TGTGCCAGCAGCCTATCTCCAGGGGTGGAATCACCCCTCCACTTT